This TCR beta chain is drawn from a study of blood T cell repertoires in COVID-19. The wider study: Spain, Italy and the United States supplied samples that represented acute and convalescent COVID-19.

CDR3 length: 13 residues. CDR1 is SGHAT and CDR2 is FQNNGV in the germline V gene. V shed 3 bases and J shed 11 bases, with 16 bases lying between them. Per the original data handling: The authors estimated nucleated cell counts from reference gene primer amplification. Profiling relied on immunoSEQ multiplex PCR, and the TCRdb table lists in-frame clones only, not all of them. V, J and clone size derive from that table, while D and trimming were established from the DNA sequence. Counted here are about 400,000 clones, roughly 90% occurring once; the ten biggest clones make up 0.95% to 1.5%. The sample consisted of peripheral blood. This TCR came from a man aged 40-49 years with acute or convalescent COVID-19. The chain recombines TRBV11-2 with TRBJ1-1; D is unclear. The chain's CDR3 is CASSFPGSKEAFF. CDR3 in DNA: TGTGCCAGCAGCTTTCCGGGGTCAAAAGAGGCTTTCTTT.